These T cell receptor beta chains were read from a single sample in a study of blood T cell repertoires in COVID-19. TCRdb keeps only in-frame clones here, not all; method: immunoSEQ multiplex PCR. The sample has 150,000 to 200,000 clones; around 83% are singletons. Sequenced material: peripheral blood. Receptors originate from a woman aged 40 to 55 with acute or convalescent COVID-19. Each CDR3 is given without its conserved first and last residue.

TRBJ2-7	TRBV7-7	ASSMGGTYEQY
TRBJ1-5	TRBV12-3/TRBV12-4	ASSLRGPQH
TRBJ1-1	TRBV2	ASSEAPNNYPSEAF
TRBJ1-4	TRBV28	AITPAGTGAEKLF
TRBJ2-1	TRBV15	ATSRDGGTGAYEQF
TRBJ1-6	TRBV6-5	ASSPGYNSPLH
TRBJ1-6	TRBV11-1	ASSRDSNSPLH
TRBJ1-4	TRBV7-9	ASSLVLQGLNEKLF
TRBJ2-7	TRBV10-3	AIKGRGYEQY
TRBJ1-2	TRBV5-1	ASSYIQGDGYT
TRBJ2-3	TRBV28	ASSLGSGDTQY
TRBJ2-2	TRBV28	ASSLRPGQGGTGELF
TRBJ1-5	TRBV27	ASSLLRNQPQH
TRBJ1-2	TRBV28	ASSPLEALRNYGYT
TRBJ1-2	TRBV28	ASRQGQGLNYGYT
TRBJ1-5	TRBV27	ASRWTGASNQPQH
TRBJ2-7	TRBV5-1	ASSLVGGSSYEQY
TRBJ1-5	TRBV11-2	ASSPDRVGNQPQH
TRBJ1-5	TRBV18	ASSPVQVGQPQH
TRBJ1-2	TRBV14	ASSQDRDGNYGYT
TRBJ2-3	TRBV4-1	ASSQDIGGPSTDTQY
TRBJ1-4	TRBV28	ASSFPSSDATNEKLF
TRBJ1-5	TRBV28	ASRDRPYSNQPQH
TRBJ1-5	TRBV13	ASSLTGGHQPQH
TRBJ1-5	TRBV7-9	ASSHGGTGLQPQH
TRBJ2-7	TRBV3-1/TRBV3-2	ASTRGLAPYEQY
TRBJ2-7	TRBV28	ASRYGISYEQY
TRBJ1-4	TRBV25-1	ASRDRGYEKLF
TRBJ1-5	TRBV28	ASSLRTTGNQPQH
TRBJ2-7	TRBV6-1	ASSEVPDRQNYEQY
TRBJ1-3	TRBV18	ASSPQGPGNTIY
TRBJ1-5	TRBV7-6	ASSPGVGFSNQPQH
TRBJ2-3	TRBV27	ASSPRQGPATSPSTDTQY
TRBJ1-2	TRBV10-3	AISESADPTPEGYGYT
TRBJ2-7	TRBV6-5	ASSYLLAGGIEQY
TRBJ1-1	TRBV6-5	ASRGTGGPNTEAF
TRBJ2-2	TRBV27	ASRMGGSYGELF
TRBJ1-5	TRBV7-9	ASSLSEGGDQPQH
TRBJ2-3	TRBV10-3	AISGDSDTQY
TRBJ1-3	TRBV5-6	ASSFREASGNTIY
TRBJ2-5	TRBV7-4	ASSSGLAGAQETQY
TRBJ1-1	TRBV10-2	ASSDIRGHTF
TRBJ2-5	TRBV5-8	ASSFVGFPETQY
TRBJ2-1	TRBV7-3	ASSLGTPTYNEQF
TRBJ2-7	TRBV7-3	ASSLSPRGMGSYYEQY
TRBJ1-5	TRBV28	ASSVVGRPDDQPQH
TRBJ2-5	TRBV7-2	ASSSTSGVWETQY
TRBJ2-7	TRBV18	ASSPLTYEQY
TRBJ2-1	TRBV12-3/TRBV12-4	ASSLASSREQF